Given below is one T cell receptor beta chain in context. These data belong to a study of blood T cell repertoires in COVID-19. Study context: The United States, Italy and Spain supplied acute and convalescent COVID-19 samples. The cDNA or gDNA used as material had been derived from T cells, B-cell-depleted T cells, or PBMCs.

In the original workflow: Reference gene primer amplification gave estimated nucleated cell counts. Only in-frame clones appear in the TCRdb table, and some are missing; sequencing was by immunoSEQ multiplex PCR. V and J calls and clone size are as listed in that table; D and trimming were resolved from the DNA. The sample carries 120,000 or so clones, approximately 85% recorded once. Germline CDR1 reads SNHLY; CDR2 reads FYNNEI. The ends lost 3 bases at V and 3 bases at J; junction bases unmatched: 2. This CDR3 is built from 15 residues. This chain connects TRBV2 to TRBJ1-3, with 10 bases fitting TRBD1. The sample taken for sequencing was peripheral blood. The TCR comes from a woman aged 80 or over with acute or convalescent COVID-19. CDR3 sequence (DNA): TGTGCCAGCAGTGAGGGACAGGGGTTTGGAAACACCATATATTTT. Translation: CASSEGQGFGNTIYF.